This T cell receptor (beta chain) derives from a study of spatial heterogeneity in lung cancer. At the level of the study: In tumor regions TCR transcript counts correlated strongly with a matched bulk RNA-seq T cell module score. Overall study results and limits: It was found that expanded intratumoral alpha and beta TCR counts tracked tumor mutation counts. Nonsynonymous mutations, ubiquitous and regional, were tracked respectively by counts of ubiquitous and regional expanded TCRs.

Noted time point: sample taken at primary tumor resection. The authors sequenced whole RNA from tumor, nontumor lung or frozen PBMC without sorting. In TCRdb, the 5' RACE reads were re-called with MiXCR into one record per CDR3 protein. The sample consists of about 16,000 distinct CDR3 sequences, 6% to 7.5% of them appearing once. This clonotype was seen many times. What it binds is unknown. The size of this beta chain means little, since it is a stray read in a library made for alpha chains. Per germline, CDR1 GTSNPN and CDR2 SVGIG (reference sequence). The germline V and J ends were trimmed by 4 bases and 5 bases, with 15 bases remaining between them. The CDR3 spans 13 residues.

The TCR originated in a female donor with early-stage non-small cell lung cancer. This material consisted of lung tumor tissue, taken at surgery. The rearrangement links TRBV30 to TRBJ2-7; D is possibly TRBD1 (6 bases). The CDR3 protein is CAWMIPYRDEQYF. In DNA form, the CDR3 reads TGTGCCTGGATGATCCCCTACAGGGACGAGCAGTACTTC. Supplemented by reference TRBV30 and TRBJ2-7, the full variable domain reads SQTIHQWPATLVQPVGSPLSLECTVEGTSNPNLYWYRQAAGRGLQLLFYSVGIGQISSEVPQNLSASRPQDRQFILSSKKLLLSDSGFYLCAWMIPYRDEQYFGPGTRLTVT.